This T cell receptor beta chain was sequenced for a study of Graves' ophthalmopathy and Graves' hyperthyroidism. Germline CDR1 and CDR2: LNHDA and SQIVND (reference sequence). This CDR3 has 13 amino acids. V was cut by 6 bases and J by 8 bases, with 16 bases left in between. Hyperthyroidism counted as stable given no ophthalmopathy within 18 months of follow-up. This clonotype occurred many times. RNA transcripts provided the template for amplifying TCR beta CDR3 regions. A first-round RT-PCR used HTBI primers, followed by a second-round multiplex PCR. MiXCR, applied by TCRdb to the multiplex PCR reads, yields one record per CDR3 protein. In the table there are 600,000 to 650,000 distinct CDR3 sequences, over 20% of which are singletons.

The chain uses TRBV19 and TRBJ1-2, with D perhaps matching TRBD1 (5 bases). This sequence was found in a woman aged 18-29 years with stable Graves' hyperthyroidism. Some clones in this sample may be carry-over from other donors' samples. The sequenced material came from peripheral blood. The CDR3 sequence: CASRPGTSEGYTF. CDR3 coding DNA: TGTGCCAGTAGACCCGGGACGTCGGAGGGCTACACCTTC.